A selection of T cell receptor beta chains follows, all from one sample in a study of a mutant IDH1 vaccine in newly diagnosed glioma. Generated by immunoSEQ multiplex PCR, the TCRdb table keeps only in-frame clones and is missing some. The repertoire includes about 34,000 clones, approximately 80% of them detected once, and approximately 9% sits in the top ten. Sample: peripheral blood mononuclear cells (PBMCs), taken from a glioma patient treated with radiotherapy, temozolomide or both. Receptors originate from a man aged 45-65 years with glioma. Some clones in this sample may be carry-over from other donors' samples. The CDR3 runs from the conserved cysteine through the conserved F or W. D genes are given only for firm matches. The size of a clone is reported for some rows only, either as once, few or many, or as a class for expanded clones.

clone_size	v_call	j_call	d_call	cdr3_aa	cdr3_nt
-	TRBV2	TRBJ2-2	-	CASSDRANTGELFF	TGTGCCAGCAGTGACAGGGCAAACACCGGGGAGCTGTTTTTT
-	TRBV5-4	TRBJ2-7	TRBD2	CASTPGLAGVSDEQYF	TGTGCCAGCACCCCCGGATTAGCGGGGGTTTCGGACGAGCAGTACTTC
-	TRBV19	TRBJ1-1	-	CASSRGGRTEAFF	TGTGCCAGTAGTCGGGGAGGGCGGACTGAAGCTTTCTTT
-	TRBV9	TRBJ2-2	TRBD1	CASSVRVRTGAYEAGELFF	TGTGCCAGCAGCGTAAGGGTCCGGACAGGGGCGTATGAGGCCGGGGAGCTGTTTTTT
few	TRBV9	TRBJ2-1	-	CASSVGLNEQFF	TGTGCCAGCAGCGTAGGTCTCAATGAGCAGTTCTTC
-	TRBV5-6	TRBJ2-1	TRBD2	CASSTGTRKRSEQFF	TGTGCCAGCAGCACTGGGACTAGAAAAAGGAGTGAGCAGTTCTTC
-	TRBV15	TRBJ2-7	-	CATSLDRGGGRQYF	TGTGCCACCAGCTTAGACAGGGGAGGGGGTCGGCAGTACTTC
-	TRBV11-2	TRBJ2-7	-	CASSWEYEQYF	TGTGCCAGCAGTTGGGAGTACGAGCAGTACTTC
-	TRBV5-5	TRBJ1-5	-	CASSTVPGEQPQHF	TGTGCCAGCAGCACAGTCCCCGGGGAGCAGCCCCAGCATTTT
-	TRBV7-8	TRBJ2-7	-	CASSLGKGPYEQYF	TGTGCCAGCAGCTTGGGTAAAGGGCCCTACGAGCAGTACTTC
-	TRBV18	TRBJ1-6	-	CASSPNPGSPLHF	TGTGCCAGCTCACCAAACCCGGGGTCACCCCTCCACTTT
-	TRBV6-6	TRBJ1-1	-	CASMGGNTEAFF	TGTGCCAGCATGGGGGGTAACACTGAAGCTTTCTTT
-	TRBV5-1	TRBJ1-1	-	CASRQTTGPEAFF	TGCGCCAGCAGACAAACCACTGGACCCGAAGCTTTCTTT
-	TRBV25-1	TRBJ1-2	-	CASSVSGYTF	TGTGCCAGCAGTGTGTCTGGCTACACCTTC
-	TRBV5-4	TRBJ1-1	TRBD1	CASSRQGTEAFF	TGTGCCAGCAGTAGACAGGGGACTGAAGCTTTCTTT
-	TRBV7-8	TRBJ2-7	TRBD1	CASSLETGFRYEQYF	TGTGCCAGCAGCTTAGAGACAGGGTTTCGGTACGAGCAGTACTTC
-	TRBV30	TRBJ2-5	TRBD2	CAWSGVERGGRETQYF	TGTGCCTGGAGTGGGGTCGAGCGGGGGGGCCGGGAGACCCAGTACTTC
-	TRBV2	TRBJ1-1	-	CASMKRGLDTEAFF	TGTGCCAGCATGAAGAGGGGGTTGGACACTGAAGCTTTCTTT
-	TRBV7-2	TRBJ2-7	TRBD2	CASSPTSGAYEQYF	TGTGCCAGCAGCCCTACTAGCGGGGCCTACGAGCAGTACTTC
-	TRBV7-4	TRBJ1-3	-	CASSLPECRLGNTIYF	TGTGCCAGCAGCCTCCCGGAATGTCGTCTTGGAAACACCATATATTTT
-	TRBV14	TRBJ2-5	-	CASSQGWETQYF	TGTGCCAGCAGCCAAGGATGGGAGACCCAGTACTTC
-	TRBV2	TRBJ2-2	-	CASLFRAGELFF	TGTGCCAGCCTATTCAGGGCCGGGGAGCTGTTTTTT
medium-sized	TRBV20-1	TRBJ1-2	-	CSARSGYTF	TGCAGTGCTAGAAGTGGCTACACCTTC
once	TRBV29-1	TRBJ2-7	TRBD1	CSAALSGTGSEQYF	TGCAGCGCCGCCCTCTCCGGGACAGGGTCCGAGCAGTACTTC
-	TRBV19	TRBJ1-5	-	CASSIEGMENQPQHF	TGTGCCAGTAGTATTGAAGGGATGGAGAATCAGCCCCAGCATTTT
-	TRBV10-1	TRBJ1-6	-	CASSETRGGLGPPLHF	TGCGCCAGCAGTGAGACGAGGGGGGGCCTCGGGCCACCCCTCCACTTT
-	TRBV7-2	TRBJ1-1	TRBD1	CASSSTGQAMNTEAFF	TGTGCCAGCAGCTCAACGGGACAGGCCATGAACACTGAAGCTTTCTTT
few	TRBV5-1	TRBJ1-1	-	CASSSGRLEAFF	TGCGCCAGCAGCTCGGGCCGTCTCGAAGCTTTCTTT
-	TRBV5-4	TRBJ2-7	-	CASSDFAVLSYEQYF	TGTGCCAGCAGCGACTTTGCGGTTCTGTCTTACGAGCAGTACTTC
-	TRBV7-2	TRBJ1-5	-	CASSLASPNQPQHF	TGTGCCAGCAGCTTGGCATCGCCCAATCAGCCCCAGCATTTT
-	TRBV5-1	TRBJ1-1	-	CASIPIGAGLTEAFF	TGCGCCAGCATCCCGATAGGGGCAGGGCTAACTGAAGCTTTCTTT
-	TRBV5-6	TRBJ1-2	-	CASSLTRGLRGYTF	TGTGCCAGCAGCTTGACTAGGGGTTTGAGAGGCTACACCTTC
-	TRBV15	TRBJ2-3	-	CATSRDPPGSTDTQYF	TGTGCCACCAGCAGAGACCCTCCCGGTAGCACAGATACGCAGTATTTT
-	TRBV5-1	TRBJ2-1	TRBD2	CASSSRLAGGSDEQFF	TGCGCCAGCAGCAGCCGACTAGCGGGAGGGTCCGATGAGCAGTTCTTC
once	TRBV4-1	TRBJ1-2	TRBD1	CASSHLTGINYGYTF	TGCGCCAGCAGCCACCTGACAGGGATTAACTATGGCTACACCTTC
-	TRBV5-1	TRBJ2-5	-	CASTLQETQYF	TGCGCCAGCACTCTTCAAGAGACCCAGTACTTC
once	TRBV19	TRBJ2-7	-	CASSQRDQARYEQYF	TGTGCCAGTAGTCAACGGGATCAAGCGCGTTACGAGCAGTACTTC
-	TRBV7-9	TRBJ2-2	-	CASSLAPRISTGELFF	TGTGCCAGCAGCTTAGCGCCCCGGATAAGCACCGGGGAGCTGTTTTTT
few	TRBV18	TRBJ1-1	-	CASSSDMNTEAFF	TGTGCCAGCTCATCGGATATGAACACTGAAGCTTTCTTT
few	TRBV27	TRBJ1-2	-	CASSSTSQGYTF	TGTGCCAGCAGTTCTACATCCCAAGGCTACACCTTC
-	TRBV6-1	TRBJ2-7	-	CASSDEGGIDEQYF	TGTGCCAGCAGTGACGAGGGGGGCATCGACGAGCAGTACTTC
-	TRBV7-9	TRBJ2-2	TRBD1	CASSLETGVAGELFF	TGTGCCAGCAGCTTAGAAACAGGGGTAGCCGGGGAGCTGTTTTTT
-	TRBV6-5	TRBJ1-2	TRBD1	CASSAGTGGDYGYTF	TGTGCCAGCAGTGCTGGGACAGGGGGTGACTATGGCTACACCTTC
-	TRBV5-5	TRBJ2-1	TRBD1	CASNTGAQDNEQFF	TGTGCCAGCAACACAGGGGCCCAGGACAATGAGCAGTTCTTC
-	TRBV9	TRBJ2-7	-	CASSSGAAGGEQYF	TGTGCCAGCAGCTCGGGGGCCGCGGGTGGGGAGCAGTACTTC
-	TRBV5-4	TRBJ1-5	-	CASSLRGSNQPQHF	TGTGCCAGCAGCTTGCGGGGTAGCAATCAGCCCCAGCATTTT
-	TRBV7-8	TRBJ1-5	TRBD1	CASSARTGFNQPQHF	TGTGCCAGCAGCGCAAGGACAGGGTTCAATCAGCCCCAGCATTTT
-	TRBV19	TRBJ1-1	-	CASSIGRLNTEAFF	TGTGCCAGTAGTATAGGCCGGTTGAACACTGAAGCTTTCTTT
few	TRBV7-8	TRBJ1-2	-	CASSLVPGEHGYTF	TGTGCCAGCAGCTTAGTTCCGGGGGAGCATGGCTACACCTTC
once	TRBV4-3	TRBJ2-3	TRBD2	CASSLLAGRADTQYF	TGCGCCAGCAGCCTGCTAGCGGGGCGGGCAGATACGCAGTATTTT
-	TRBV18	TRBJ1-1	TRBD1	CASSPTGQGGTEAFF	TGTGCCAGCTCGCCCACCGGACAGGGGGGCACTGAAGCTTTCTTT
-	TRBV19	TRBJ1-2	-	CASSTNSDYGYTF	TGTGCCAGTAGTACTAACAGCGATTATGGCTACACCTTC
-	TRBV9	TRBJ2-3	TRBD2	CASSPRTSGGAHTQYF	TGTGCCAGCAGCCCCCGGACTAGCGGGGGGGCCCATACGCAGTATTTT